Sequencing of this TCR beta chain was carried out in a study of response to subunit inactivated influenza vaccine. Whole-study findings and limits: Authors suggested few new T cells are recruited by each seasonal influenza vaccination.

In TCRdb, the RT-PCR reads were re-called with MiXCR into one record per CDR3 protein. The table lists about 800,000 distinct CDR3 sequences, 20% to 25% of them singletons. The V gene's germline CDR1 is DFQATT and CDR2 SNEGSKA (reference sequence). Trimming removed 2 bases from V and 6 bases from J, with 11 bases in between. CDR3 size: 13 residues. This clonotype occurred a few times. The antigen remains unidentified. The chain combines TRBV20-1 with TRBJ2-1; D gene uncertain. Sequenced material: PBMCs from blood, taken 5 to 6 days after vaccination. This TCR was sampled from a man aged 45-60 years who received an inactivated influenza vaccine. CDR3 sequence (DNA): TGCAGTGCTAGACTGTATCGAGGCAATGAGCAGTTCTTC. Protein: CSARLYRGNEQFF.